This T cell receptor beta chain was sequenced for a study of shared clonotypes between healthy human individuals. The V gene lost 1 base and the J gene lost 0 bases, with 9 bases spanning the gap. The CDR3 has 15 residues. Germline-derived CDR1 and CDR2 are SGHTA and FQGNSA. Points on this clone: The same CDR3 is also encoded by other DNA sequences in this sample.

Assay used: immunoSEQ multiplex PCR; TCRdb lists only in-frame clones, some missing. Seen here are about 2.3 million clones, about 90% observed once, and the top ten hold approximately 0.4%. J is TRBJ1-1 and V is TRBV7-2; D remains unclear. Material for sequencing was naive CD4+ T cells from PBMCs. Specified subset: CD45RA+ positively selected. This TCR was recovered from a man in his late teens or twenties in good health. Some clones in this sample may be carry-over from other donors' samples. CDR3 DNA: TGTGCCAGCAGCTTAGGGGTGGGAATGAACACTGAAGCTTTCTTT. Translated, it gives CASSLGVGMNTEAFF.